Listed below are T cell receptor beta chains from one sample, sequenced in a study of shared clonotypes between healthy human individuals. Some clones are missing from TCRdb's copy, which holds only in-frame ones; the method was immunoSEQ multiplex PCR. The table has some 2.1 million clones, roughly 96% seen once. What was sequenced was naive CD4+ T cells sorted from blood. Every receptor here comes from a man younger than 35 in good health. The CDR3 runs from the conserved cysteine through the conserved F or W. The D gene is left open where the match is weak. Size is stated for part of the rows, as once, few or many counts, or as a class when the clone is expanded.

clone_size: .; j_call: TRBJ2-7; v_call: TRBV2; d_call: TRBD1; cdr3_nt: TGTGCCAGCAGTCGGGACAGGGATTTATCGTTCGAGCAGTACTTC; cdr3_aa: CASSRDRDLSFEQYF
clone_size: .; j_call: TRBJ2-2; v_call: TRBV30; d_call: TRBD2; cdr3_nt: TGTGCCTGGAGTCCGTTAGGACTAGCGGGAGGGCCCGGGGAGCTGTTTTTT; cdr3_aa: CAWSPLGLAGGPGELFF
clone_size: .; j_call: TRBJ2-1; v_call: TRBV5-1; d_call: .; cdr3_nt: TGCGCCAGCAGCCAAAGAAGGACAGTCACTCACAATGAGCAGTTCTTC; cdr3_aa: CASSQRRTVTHNEQFF
clone_size: .; j_call: TRBJ2-2; v_call: TRBV30; d_call: .; cdr3_nt: TGTGCCTGGAGTGTACTTCCCAGGGAGGTTGTTAACACCGGGGAGCTGTTTTTT; cdr3_aa: CAWSVLPREVVNTGELFF
clone_size: .; j_call: TRBJ1-6; v_call: TRBV19; d_call: .; cdr3_nt: TGTGCCAGTAGTATCGGGGGAAGGTCCTATAATTCACCCCTCCACTTT; cdr3_aa: CASSIGGRSYNSPLHF
clone_size: .; j_call: TRBJ2-4; v_call: TRBV30; d_call: TRBD2; cdr3_nt: TGTGCCTGGAGGGCCGGGACTAATAGAAACATTCAGTACTTC; cdr3_aa: CAWRAGTNRNIQYF
clone_size: .; j_call: TRBJ2-5; v_call: TRBV30; d_call: .; cdr3_nt: TGTGCCTGGGGAGGGAAAGAGACCCAGTACTTC; cdr3_aa: CAWGGKETQYF
clone_size: .; j_call: TRBJ2-3; v_call: TRBV27; d_call: .; cdr3_nt: TGTGCCAGCAGTCTCCGCCCAGCAGATACGCAGTATTTT; cdr3_aa: CASSLRPADTQYF
clone_size: .; j_call: TRBJ2-5; v_call: TRBV30; d_call: TRBD1; cdr3_nt: TGTGCCTGGAGTGACCCGGGACAGCTAGGGGAGACCCAGTACTTC; cdr3_aa: CAWSDPGQLGETQYF
clone_size: .; j_call: TRBJ2-3; v_call: TRBV7-2; d_call: TRBD2; cdr3_nt: TGTGCCAGCAGCGCCGGGACTAGCGGGGGGCGCACAGATACGCAGTATTTT; cdr3_aa: CASSAGTSGGRTDTQYF
clone_size: .; j_call: TRBJ2-1; v_call: TRBV11-2; d_call: TRBD1; cdr3_nt: TGTGCCAGCAGCTCGACAGGGGGGAACAATGAGCAGTTCTTC; cdr3_aa: CASSSTGGNNEQFF
clone_size: .; j_call: TRBJ1-2; v_call: TRBV2; d_call: .; cdr3_nt: TGTGCCAGCACTCCGGCCAGGGAGTCTTACTATGGCTACACCTTC; cdr3_aa: CASTPARESYYGYTF
clone_size: .; j_call: TRBJ1-6; v_call: TRBV10-3; d_call: .; cdr3_nt: TGTGCCATCAGGGACTGGGGCAATTCACCCCTCCACTTT; cdr3_aa: CAIRDWGNSPLHF
clone_size: .; j_call: TRBJ1-5; v_call: TRBV11-2; d_call: .; cdr3_nt: TGTGCCAGCAGTCGTAGCAATCAGCCCCAGCATTTT; cdr3_aa: CASSRSNQPQHF
clone_size: .; j_call: TRBJ2-1; v_call: TRBV27; d_call: TRBD1; cdr3_nt: TGTGCCAGCAGGACTACCGGGACAGCGGCTCGGAATGAGCAGTTCTTC; cdr3_aa: CASRTTGTAARNEQFF
clone_size: .; j_call: TRBJ1-6; v_call: TRBV14; d_call: .; cdr3_nt: TGTGCCAGCAGCCAAGGGATGGGCTCACCCCTCCACTTT; cdr3_aa: CASSQGMGSPLHF
clone_size: .; j_call: TRBJ2-2; v_call: TRBV6-1; d_call: .; cdr3_nt: TGTGCCAGCAGTGAAAGTTATGGAACCGGGGAGCTGTTTTTT; cdr3_aa: CASSESYGTGELFF
clone_size: .; j_call: TRBJ2-1; v_call: TRBV27; d_call: .; cdr3_nt: TGTGCCAGCAGTTTCCGGGGCGGTGAGCAGTTCTTC; cdr3_aa: CASSFRGGEQFF
clone_size: few; j_call: TRBJ1-4; v_call: TRBV19; d_call: TRBD1; cdr3_nt: TGTGCCAGCCGGGACAGGGTGTACGAAAAACTGTTTTTT; cdr3_aa: CASRDRVYEKLFF
clone_size: .; j_call: TRBJ1-2; v_call: TRBV6-1; d_call: .; cdr3_nt: TGTGCCAGCAGTGAAGGACAACGATATGGCTACACCTTC; cdr3_aa: CASSEGQRYGYTF
clone_size: .; j_call: TRBJ2-5; v_call: TRBV5-1; d_call: .; cdr3_nt: TGCGCCAGCAGCTTAGGCAGGGCGGAAGAGACCCAGTACTTC; cdr3_aa: CASSLGRAEETQYF
clone_size: .; j_call: TRBJ1-2; v_call: TRBV30; d_call: .; cdr3_nt: TGTGCCTGGAGCCGCCGGGTCCGAGAAACCCAAACTAACTATGGCTACACCTTC; cdr3_aa: CAWSRRVRETQTNYGYTF
clone_size: .; j_call: TRBJ2-7; v_call: TRBV18; d_call: TRBD1; cdr3_nt: TGTGCCAGCTCAACGGCGGGGACAGGGCGACCGGAGCAGTACTTC; cdr3_aa: CASSTAGTGRPEQYF
clone_size: .; j_call: TRBJ1-4; v_call: TRBV25-1; d_call: .; cdr3_nt: TGTGCCAGCAGTGTACAGGGACGGAAAAATGAAAAACTGTTTTTT; cdr3_aa: CASSVQGRKNEKLFF
clone_size: .; j_call: TRBJ1-3; v_call: TRBV6-5; d_call: .; cdr3_nt: TGTGCCAGCAGTTCCTTGACGGGAGGAAACACCATATATTTT; cdr3_aa: CASSSLTGGNTIYF
clone_size: .; j_call: TRBJ2-4; v_call: TRBV25-1; d_call: .; cdr3_nt: TGTGCCAGCAGTGAATTCCAGGGACCGAAAAACATTCAGTACTTC; cdr3_aa: CASSEFQGPKNIQYF
clone_size: .; j_call: TRBJ2-1; v_call: TRBV9; d_call: TRBD1; cdr3_nt: TGTGCCAGCAGGCCAACCGGGACAGAAGGGAATGAGCAGTTCTTC; cdr3_aa: CASRPTGTEGNEQFF
clone_size: .; j_call: TRBJ1-6; v_call: TRBV6-1; d_call: TRBD1; cdr3_nt: TGTGCCGGCGCCAGGGGGGTTTCACCCCTCCACTTT; cdr3_aa: CAGARGVSPLHF
clone_size: once; j_call: TRBJ1-4; v_call: TRBV30; d_call: .; cdr3_nt: TGTGCCTGGAGTGTAGTACGGGGAAATGAAAAACTGTTTTTT; cdr3_aa: CAWSVVRGNEKLFF
clone_size: .; j_call: TRBJ2-1; v_call: TRBV6-4; d_call: TRBD2; cdr3_nt: TGTGCCAGCAGTGAACTAGCGGGAGGACCTACGGGGTTCTTC; cdr3_aa: CASSELAGGPTGFF
clone_size: .; j_call: TRBJ1-5; v_call: TRBV12-5; d_call: TRBD1; cdr3_nt: TGTGCTAGTGGTTTGGTACTGGGGACAGGGGCGTTTTTTCAGCCCCAGCATTTT; cdr3_aa: CASGLVLGTGAFFQPQHF
clone_size: .; j_call: TRBJ1-5; v_call: TRBV28; d_call: .; cdr3_nt: TGTGCCAGCAGCAACCTAGGACACAGACTGAATAGCAATCAGCCCCAGCATTTT; cdr3_aa: CASSNLGHRLNSNQPQHF
clone_size: .; j_call: TRBJ2-4; v_call: TRBV7-9; d_call: .; cdr3_nt: TGTGCCAGCAGCTTAGCAAGGAACATTCAGTACTTC; cdr3_aa: CASSLARNIQYF
clone_size: .; j_call: TRBJ2-2; v_call: TRBV25-1; d_call: .; cdr3_nt: TGTGCCAGCGCAAAAACAGGAGCGACAGGCACCGGGGAGCTGTTTTTT; cdr3_aa: CASAKTGATGTGELFF
clone_size: .; j_call: TRBJ2-7; v_call: TRBV30; d_call: .; cdr3_nt: TGTGCCTGGAGGAGGCAGGGGCCATACGAGCAGTACTTC; cdr3_aa: CAWRRQGPYEQYF
clone_size: .; j_call: TRBJ1-5; v_call: TRBV6-6; d_call: .; cdr3_nt: TGTGCCAGCAACCCCCGTCGGGGCAGTGGCAATCAGCCCCAGCATTTT; cdr3_aa: CASNPRRGSGNQPQHF
clone_size: .; j_call: TRBJ2-5; v_call: TRBV2; d_call: .; cdr3_nt: TGTGCCAGCCGACTTTCCCTGCAAGCGACCCAGTACTTC; cdr3_aa: CASRLSLQATQYF
clone_size: .; j_call: TRBJ1-1; v_call: TRBV30; d_call: .; cdr3_nt: TGTGCCTGGACCCCGCAGGGGGAAGCTTTCTTT; cdr3_aa: CAWTPQGEAFF
clone_size: .; j_call: TRBJ2-7; v_call: TRBV5-1; d_call: TRBD1; cdr3_nt: TGCGCCAGCAGCTTGAAAGGGGGCGCATCCTACGAGCAGTACTTC; cdr3_aa: CASSLKGGASYEQYF
clone_size: .; j_call: TRBJ2-3; v_call: TRBV7-9; d_call: TRBD1; cdr3_nt: TGTGCCAGCAGTCAGACAGGGCTAACAGATACGCAGTATTTT; cdr3_aa: CASSQTGLTDTQYF
clone_size: .; j_call: TRBJ2-7; v_call: TRBV19; d_call: .; cdr3_nt: TGTGCCAGTAGATGGGGAAGGGTACCGTCCTACGAGCAGTACTTC; cdr3_aa: CASRWGRVPSYEQYF
clone_size: .; j_call: TRBJ1-1; v_call: TRBV6-6; d_call: TRBD1; cdr3_nt: TGTGCCAGCAGTGACTTGGGACAGGGGAACACTGAAGCTTTCTTT; cdr3_aa: CASSDLGQGNTEAFF
clone_size: .; j_call: TRBJ2-5; v_call: TRBV5-4; d_call: .; cdr3_nt: TGTGCCAGCAGCTTGAAAACTAGTCGGGAGACCCAGTACTTC; cdr3_aa: CASSLKTSRETQYF
clone_size: once; j_call: TRBJ1-4; v_call: TRBV7-9; d_call: TRBD1; cdr3_nt: TGTGCCAGCAGCTCGGGACAGAAAACTGAAAAACTGTTTTTT; cdr3_aa: CASSSGQKTEKLFF
clone_size: .; j_call: TRBJ1-5; v_call: TRBV18; d_call: .; cdr3_nt: TGTGCCAGCTCTCGGACACAATCCAATCAGCCCCAGCATTTT; cdr3_aa: CASSRTQSNQPQHF
clone_size: once; j_call: TRBJ2-2; v_call: TRBV4-1; d_call: .; cdr3_nt: TGCGCCAGCAGCCAAGGGACAGTGAACACCGGGGAGCTGTTTTTT; cdr3_aa: CASSQGTVNTGELFF
clone_size: .; j_call: TRBJ2-5; v_call: TRBV11-2; d_call: .; cdr3_nt: TGTGCCAGCAGCTTAGGCACCCAGACGCGGAAAGAGACCCAGTACTTC; cdr3_aa: CASSLGTQTRKETQYF
clone_size: few; j_call: TRBJ1-5; v_call: TRBV10-3; d_call: .; cdr3_nt: TGTGCCATCAGTGGTGGGAATCAGCCCCAGCATTTT; cdr3_aa: CAISGGNQPQHF
clone_size: .; j_call: TRBJ2-2; v_call: TRBV9; d_call: .; cdr3_nt: TGTGCCAGCAGCGTAGCTGGCGGGGCGAACACCGGGGAGCTGTTTTTT; cdr3_aa: CASSVAGGANTGELFF
clone_size: .; j_call: TRBJ2-7; v_call: TRBV28; d_call: TRBD2; cdr3_nt: TGTGCCAGCCAAACTAGCGGGGAAAGAGACGAGCAGTACTTC; cdr3_aa: CASQTSGERDEQYF
clone_size: once; j_call: TRBJ2-1; v_call: TRBV20-1; d_call: .; cdr3_nt: TGCAGTCTTACTCCGGGGAATGAGCAGTTCTTC; cdr3_aa: CSLTPGNEQFF
clone_size: .; j_call: TRBJ1-1; v_call: TRBV13; d_call: .; cdr3_nt: TGTGCCAGCAGCTTAGGTACCCCATTCACTGAAGCTTTCTTT; cdr3_aa: CASSLGTPFTEAFF
clone_size: .; j_call: TRBJ1-3; v_call: TRBV5-1; d_call: .; cdr3_nt: TGCGCCAGCAGCATGTTGGGCCTTCCGGACACCATATATTTT; cdr3_aa: CASSMLGLPDTIYF
clone_size: .; j_call: TRBJ2-3; v_call: TRBV4-1; d_call: .; cdr3_nt: TGCGCCAGCAGCCACATTGACAGGCCTAGCACAGATACGCAGTATTTT; cdr3_aa: CASSHIDRPSTDTQYF